Following are 28 T cell receptor beta chains from one sample sequenced in a study of CD8 T cell repertoires and HIV-1 epitope variants. Assay used: immunoSEQ multiplex PCR; TCRdb lists only in-frame clones, some missing. The sample records roughly 5,700 clones, roughly 62% being singletons. Antigens for these TCRs are unknown. The specimen was cultured CD8+ T cells derived from PBMCs. The receptor set was obtained from a male donor with HIV.

This clone was detected only once. This sequence joins TRBV12-2 and TRBJ2-7; the table gives TRBD2 as D, unverified against the DNA. TRBV12-2 is marked as a pseudogene. The CDR3 length is 15 residues. DNA for the CDR3: TGTGCAAGTCGCTTTAGGGTAGCGGGGATTTACGAGCAGTACTTC. Amino acids: CASRFRVAGIYEQYF.

The CDR3 DNA sequence: TGTGCCAGCAGTGACGAGCTCGAGATCTACGAGCAGTACTTC. As protein: CASSDELEIYEQYF. V is TRBV2 and J is TRBJ2-7; D is unclear. V lost 3 bases to trimming and J lost 3 bases, with 12 bases between them. The CDR3 runs to 14 residues. Germline CDR1 is SNHLY and CDR2 is FYNNEI.

The chain links TRBV28 to TRBJ2-3; TRBD2 matches at 10 bases. This CDR3 comprises 17 residues. CDR1 is MDHEN and CDR2 is SYDVKM in the germline V gene. With 5 bases clipped from V and 2 bases from J, the junction kept 10 bases outside the gene matches. CDR3 residues: CASSPFLAGGPTDTQYF. In DNA, the CDR3 is TGTGCCAGCAGTCCGTTTTTAGCGGGAGGTCCCACAGATACGCAGTATTTT.

This rearrangement joins TRBV6-5 to TRBJ2-5; D might be TRBD2 (6 bases). The germline gives CDR1 MNHEY, CDR2 SVGAGI. With 10 bases removed from V and 2 bases from J, the gap between germline ends came to 14 bases. This CDR3 region has 13 residues. The CDR3 protein is CATRDGGQETQYF. The CDR3 DNA sequence: TGTGCCACCAGGGACGGAGGGCAAGAGACCCAGTACTTC.

This sequence joins TRBV4-1 and TRBJ2-3; D unresolved. V lost 4 bases to trimming and J lost 9 bases, with 11 bases between them. CDR3 length equals 12 residues. Germline V gene sequence: CDR1 MGHRA, CDR2 YSYEKL. The chain's CDR3 is CASSPVGITQYF. The CDR3 DNA is TGCGCCAGCAGCCCAGTAGGGATCACGCAGTATTTT.

The chain carries TRBV6-5 and TRBJ1-2; a weak D match, TRBD1 (5 bases). In germline, CDR1 is MNHEY, CDR2 SVGAGI. The CDR3 consists of 14 residues. V was cut by 6 bases and J by 4 bases, with 15 bases left in between. CDR3 DNA: TGTGCCAGCAGCACCCAGGGAGGGCGCTATGGCTACACCTTC. This gives the protein CASSTQGGRYGYTF.

The chain employs TRBV15 and TRBJ2-5, with D perhaps matching TRBD1 or TRBD2 (5 bases each). Trimming left V 5 bases short and J 5 bases short, with 18 bases between. The germline V gene encodes CDR1 LNHNV and CDR2 YYDKDF (reference sequence). The CDR3 runs to 15 residues. The DNA of the CDR3 is TGTGCCACCAGCCCAGATCGGGGCGGGCGGGAGACCCAGTACTTC. It is translated as CATSPDRGGRETQYF.

The chain links TRBV7-6 to TRBJ2-1; D tentatively reads TRBD1 or TRBD2 (5 bases each). This CDR3 has 16 amino acids. Germline CDR1 is SGHVS and CDR2 is FNYEAQ. V was pared by 5 bases and J by 2 bases, with 16 bases between. The CDR3 reads CASSTGSRVTYNEQFF. Written as DNA, the CDR3 is TGTGCCAGCAGCACGGGAAGCAGGGTAACCTACAATGAGCAGTTCTTC.

As regards this clone: Its ends do not fully match the called genes, so a read error is possible. V is TRBV5-1 and J is TRBJ1-2; 10 bases line up with TRBD1. CDR1 is SGHRS, CDR2 YFSETQ, per germline. The CDR3 is 14 residues long. The CDR3 is CASSDPGTGVLGAF. DNA of the CDR3: TGTGCCAGCAGCGATCCCGGGACAGGGGTCCTCGGTGCCTTC.

V is TRBV30 and J is TRBJ1-1; 8 nucleotides align to TRBD1. There are 15 residues in the CDR3. Germline lookup yields CDR1 GTSNPN and CDR2 SVGIG (reference sequence). V lost 4 bases and J lost 1; bases outside the gene matches: 8. The CDR3: CAWKRQGPENTEAFF. The CDR3 DNA follows: TGTGCCTGGAAAAGACAGGGGCCTGAGAACACTGAAGCTTTCTTT.

This clone was seen a handful of times. The rearrangement joins TRBV27 to TRBJ1-2, with D hard to call. CDR3 length: 15 amino acids. V was clipped by 3 bases and J by 0 bases, with 11 bases between them. CDR1 and CDR2 (germline): MNHEY, SMNVEV (reference sequence). CDR3 in DNA: TGTGCCAGCAGTTTGAGAAGGCCCTCTAACTATGGCTACACCTTC. Protein: CASSLRRPSNYGYTF.

This chain links TRBV19 with TRBJ1-2; 8 nucleotides match TRBD1. The V and J ends lost 7 bases and 7 bases, in that order; junction bases with no gene match: 11. The germline V gene has CDR1 LNHDA and CDR2 SQIVND (reference sequence). The CDR3 has 14 residues. CDR3 nucleotides: TGTGCCAGTATTACACCGGGACAGGTCTCTGGCTACACCTTC. It encodes CASITPGQVSGYTF.

This clone was detected only a few times. The rearrangement uses TRBV10-1 and TRBJ2-1, with TRBD2 matching 12 bases. V trimming: 0 bases; J trimming: 4 bases; junction bases outside the gene matches: 10. The CDR3 spans 19 residues. Germline lookup yields CDR1 WNHNN and CDR2 SYGVQD (reference sequence). CDR3 DNA sequence: TGCGCCAGCAGTGAGTCTATCCGACTAGCGGGAGTGGAATACAATGAGCAGTTCTTC. Amino acid sequence: CASSESIRLAGVEYNEQFF.

The chain employs TRBV15 and TRBJ1-1; TRBD1 is a possible D gene (5 bases). Germline CDR1 reads LNHNV; CDR2 reads YYDKDF (reference sequence). The V gene lost 0 bases and the J gene lost 4 bases, with 15 bases spanning the gap. CDR3 length: 16 residues. CDR3 protein: CATSRDLSGAATEAFF. The CDR3 region has the DNA TGTGCCACCAGCAGAGATCTGTCCGGGGCTGCCACTGAAGCTTTCTTT.

The chain joins TRBV29-1 to TRBJ1-1; D is undetermined. Germline CDR1 and CDR2: SQVTM and ANQGSEA. Deletions cut 5 bases from V and 8 bases from J, with 12 bases between. This CDR3 contains 11 residues. The CDR3 reads CSVLNWGEAFF. The DNA for the CDR3 is TGCAGCGTTTTGAATTGGGGAGAAGCTTTCTTT.

V and J are TRBV9 and TRBJ1-5; tentatively, D is TRBD1 (6 bases). Germline V gene data show CDR1 as SGDLS and CDR2 as YYNGEE. This CDR3 is 15 amino acids long. V was pared by 3 bases and J by 3 bases, with 13 bases between. The CDR3: CASSEGGGNNQPQHF. CDR3 coding DNA: TGTGCCAGCAGCGAAGGGGGGGGGAACAATCAGCCCCAGCATTTT.

Within the sample, this clone is medium-sized (0.01 to 0.1%). The chain combines TRBV7-9 with TRBJ1-1, with 7 bases identical to TRBD1. The CDR3 runs 14 residues. Germline-derived CDR1 and CDR2 are SEHNR and FQNEAQ (reference sequence). V trimming: 5 bases; J trimming: 7 bases; junction bases outside the gene matches: 10. As DNA, the CDR3 is TGTGCCAGCAGCCTATCAGGGGGTAGCTATGAAGCTTTCTTT. This gives the protein CASSLSGGSYEAFF.

The sample holds a few counts of this clone. The rearrangement uses TRBV29-1 and TRBJ1-6; TRBD1 matches at 8 bases. There are 18 residues in the CDR3. CDR1 SQVTM and CDR2 ANQGSEA come from the germline V gene. The trim removed 6 bases at V and 0 bases at J, leaving 13 bases unmatched. CDR3 DNA sequence: TGCAGCGTACGGACAGGGTGCTTTTCATGCTCCTATAATTCACCCCTCCACTTT. It translates to CSVRTGCFSCSYNSPLHF.

The V and J genes are TRBV9 and TRBJ1-3; D not resolved. CDR1 is SGDLS, CDR2 YYNGEE, per germline. Between the trimmed V and J ends, which lost 7 bases and 0 bases, there was a span of 17 bases. CDR3 length equals 16 residues. The CDR3 DNA follows: TGTGCCAGCGGGGAGGACGGGCCAAGCTCTGGAAACACCATATATTTT. It codes for CASGEDGPSSGNTIYF. The variable domain in full, completed from reference TRBV9 and TRBJ1-3, reads DSGVTQTPKHLITATGQRVTLRCSPRSGDLSVYWYQQSLDQGLQFLIQYYNGEERAKGNILERFSAQQFPDLHSELNLSSLELGDSALYFCASGEDGPSSGNTIYFGEGSWLTVV.

This clone was detected only a few times. The gene calls are TRBV4-3 and TRBJ2-7, with D possibly matching TRBD1 (6 bases). The CDR3 spans 16 residues. Trimming took off 2 bases at V and 5 bases at J, with 19 bases between the two ends. CDR1 and CDR2 from the germline V gene are LGHNA and YSLEER. The CDR3 DNA reads TGCGCCAGCAGCCAAACCCGACAGGTCCCCTGGGACGAGCAGTACTTC. This gives the protein CASSQTRQVPWDEQYF.

The chain is built from TRBV28 and TRBJ2-7; 10 bases align to TRBD1. The length of the CDR3 is 14 residues. J lost 2 bases, V lost 3 bases, and 1 base had no gene match. The V gene's germline CDR1 is MDHEN and CDR2 SYDVKM. CDR3 DNA: TGTGCCAGCAGTTTGGGACAGGGGCCCTACGAGCAGTACTTC. Encoded protein: CASSLGQGPYEQYF.

The gene calls are TRBV2 and TRBJ1-2, with D possibly being TRBD1 (5 bases). The CDR3 covers 14 residues. From germline, CDR1 is SNHLY and CDR2 FYNNEI. The germline V and J ends were trimmed by 6 bases and 8 bases, with 19 bases remaining between them. The CDR3 region has the DNA TGTGCCAGCAGGGATAAATTAGACAGCGCCGGCTACACCTTC. Its protein is CASRDKLDSAGYTF.

This sequence joins TRBV28 and TRBJ2-7, with D perhaps assigned TRBD1 or TRBD2 (6 bases each). This CDR3 spans 15 amino acids. Germline loops: CDR1 MDHEN, CDR2 SYDVKM. V was clipped by 7 bases and J by 2 bases, with 18 bases between them. The DNA for the CDR3 is TGTGCCAGCACCAAGGGGTGGGGGGCCGCCTACGAGCAGTACTTC. Translation gives CASTKGWGAAYEQYF.

V and J are TRBV7-9 and TRBJ2-3, with 8 positions matching TRBD2. CDR1 is SEHNR, CDR2 FQNEAQ, per germline (reference sequence). The CDR3 spans 17 residues. Trimming cost V 5 bases and J 0 bases; bases outside gene matches: 10. CDR3: CASSPGGGSASTDTQYF. The CDR3 DNA sequence: TGTGCCAGCAGCCCGGGCGGGGGGTCAGCTAGCACAGATACGCAGTATTTT.

This clone was seen more than once but under ten times. The genes are TRBV19 and TRBJ2-7; 10 bases fit TRBD2. V trimming: 4 bases; J trimming: 0 bases; junction bases outside the gene matches: 12. The CDR3 runs to 18 residues. Germline CDR1 reads LNHDA; CDR2 reads SQIVND (reference sequence). The CDR3 reads CASSTHAGLAESSYEQYF. DNA of the CDR3: TGTGCCAGTAGTACTCACGCTGGACTAGCGGAAAGCTCCTACGAGCAGTACTTC.

The chain combines TRBV5-6 with TRBJ2-5, with a possible D match to TRBD2 (6 bases). V lost 4 bases, J lost 5 bases, and 12 bases lay in between. The CDR3 runs to 13 residues. Germline CDR1 reads SGHDT; CDR2 reads YYEEEE. The CDR3 spells CASSIGRWETQYF. For the CDR3, the DNA is TGTGCCAGCAGCATTGGGAGGTGGGAGACCCAGTACTTC.

This chain connects TRBV9 to TRBJ2-3; D is undetermined. The CDR3 runs to 18 residues. Germline V gene lookup returns CDR1 SGDLS and CDR2 YYNGEE. Deletions cut 7 bases from V and 0 bases from J, with 24 bases between. Here the CDR3 DNA reads TGTGCCAGCGGGGATGGGTCATTCAATCCCTCTAGCACAGATACGCAGTATTTT. Amino acids: CASGDGSFNPSSTDTQYF.

This chain uses TRBV11-3 with TRBJ1-5, with 9 bases fitting TRBD1. V lost 6 bases and J lost 6; bases outside the gene matches: 18. The CDR3 is 18 residues long. The germline CDR1 and CDR2 sequences are SGHNT and YENEEA. CDR3 bases: TGTGCCAGCAGATTTAGATTTGACAGGGGGATTGAAAGTCAGCCCCAGCATTTT. Encoded protein: CASRFRFDRGIESQPQHF.